A selection of T cell receptor beta chains follows, all from one sample in a study of CD8+ T cells in alopecia areata. Only in-frame clones appear in the TCRdb table, and some are missing; sequencing was by immunoSEQ multiplex PCR. This sample carries roughly 40,000 clones, approximately 54% of them seen once, and the ten largest clones take around 1.7%. Sequencing was performed on CD4+ Tregs sorted from blood. These TCRs come from a human donor with alopecia areata. Both conserved end residues are part of each CDR3. The order of the fields is D gene, clone size, J gene, V gene, CDR3 DNA, CDR3 protein. The D gene is left open where the match is weak. Clone size is shown for a subset of rows, as once, few, many or a class of expanded clone.

d_gene: .; abundance: few; j_gene: TRBJ2-4; v_gene: TRBV7-2; CDR3nt: TGTGCCAGCAGCTTAACAAACATTCAGTACTTC; CDR3aa: CASSLTNIQYF
d_gene: .; abundance: .; j_gene: TRBJ1-2; v_gene: TRBV19; CDR3nt: TGTGCCAGTAGTGTACGCCGACAGGTCGACTCCTATGGCTACACCTTC; CDR3aa: CASSVRRQVDSYGYTF
d_gene: TRBD1; abundance: few; j_gene: TRBJ2-7; v_gene: TRBV5-1; CDR3nt: TGCGCCAGCAGCTTCGACAGGGGCTCCTACGAGCAGTACTTC; CDR3aa: CASSFDRGSYEQYF
d_gene: TRBD2; abundance: .; j_gene: TRBJ2-3; v_gene: TRBV27; CDR3nt: TGTGCCAGCAGGAACTCTGGCCTAGCGGGTATGTCCGCTAGCACAGATACGCAGTATTTT; CDR3aa: CASRNSGLAGMSASTDTQYF
d_gene: TRBD1; abundance: .; j_gene: TRBJ1-5; v_gene: TRBV7-2; CDR3nt: TGTGCCAGCAGACCCACAGGGGCCGGTCAGCCCCAGCATTTT; CDR3aa: CASRPTGAGQPQHF
d_gene: .; abundance: .; j_gene: TRBJ2-3; v_gene: TRBV7-3; CDR3nt: TGTGCCAGCAGCTTTCGGACTGGCAGCACAGATACGCAGTATTTT; CDR3aa: CASSFRTGSTDTQYF
d_gene: TRBD2; abundance: few; j_gene: TRBJ2-1; v_gene: TRBV5-1; CDR3nt: TGCGCCAGCAGCTTTACTATGGAGCGGGAGGTCAATGAGCAGTTCTTC; CDR3aa: CASSFTMEREVNEQFF
d_gene: .; abundance: .; j_gene: TRBJ1-1; v_gene: TRBV10-1; CDR3nt: TGCGCCAGCAGCGTTGGACAGAACACTGAAGCTTTCTTT; CDR3aa: CASSVGQNTEAFF
d_gene: .; abundance: few; j_gene: TRBJ1-1; v_gene: TRBV2; CDR3nt: TGTGCCAGCAGCCCTCGAAAAACTGAAGCTTTCTTT; CDR3aa: CASSPRKTEAFF
d_gene: .; abundance: .; j_gene: TRBJ2-2; v_gene: TRBV9; CDR3nt: TGTGCCAGCAGCGTAGGTCCAGCCGGGGAGCTGTTTTTT; CDR3aa: CASSVGPAGELFF
d_gene: .; abundance: .; j_gene: TRBJ2-1; v_gene: TRBV15; CDR3nt: TGTGCCACCAGCAGAGATTGGGGGGCAGGGTCCTACAATGAGCAGTTCTTC; CDR3aa: CATSRDWGAGSYNEQFF
d_gene: TRBD1; abundance: .; j_gene: TRBJ2-7; v_gene: TRBV6-5; CDR3nt: TGTGCCAGCACCCCAGGGGGCGTCGAGCAGTACTTC; CDR3aa: CASTPGGVEQYF
d_gene: .; abundance: .; j_gene: TRBJ2-2; v_gene: TRBV6-1; CDR3nt: TGTGCCAGCAGTGAGGTACCTGACTCCGGGGAGCTGTTTTTT; CDR3aa: CASSEVPDSGELFF
d_gene: TRBD2; abundance: .; j_gene: TRBJ2-7; v_gene: TRBV2; CDR3nt: TGTGCCAGCAGGCGGGAGGGCCACGAGCAGTACTTC; CDR3aa: CASRREGHEQYF
d_gene: .; abundance: .; j_gene: TRBJ2-2; v_gene: TRBV5-1; CDR3nt: TGCGCCAGCAGCCGACAGTTAACCGGGGAGCTGTTTTTT; CDR3aa: CASSRQLTGELFF
d_gene: TRBD2; abundance: .; j_gene: TRBJ2-3; v_gene: TRBV2; CDR3nt: TGTGCCAGTAGCCGCCAGCGGGAGTTAACAGATACGCAGTATTTT; CDR3aa: CASSRQRELTDTQYF
d_gene: TRBD1; abundance: medium-sized; j_gene: TRBJ2-1; v_gene: TRBV7-9; CDR3nt: TGTGCCAGCAGCCGCAGGGGGCCTGCCTACAATGAGCAGTTCTTC; CDR3aa: CASSRRGPAYNEQFF
d_gene: .; abundance: medium-sized; j_gene: TRBJ2-1; v_gene: TRBV10-3; CDR3nt: TGTGCCATCGGTCTCTACAATGAGCAGTTCTTC; CDR3aa: CAIGLYNEQFF
d_gene: TRBD1; abundance: .; j_gene: TRBJ1-1; v_gene: TRBV7-2; CDR3nt: TGTGCCAGCAGCTTATGGACAGGGGACCTAGGAGCTTTCTTT; CDR3aa: CASSLWTGDLGAFF
d_gene: .; abundance: .; j_gene: TRBJ1-1; v_gene: TRBV6-5; CDR3nt: TGTGCCAGCAGTTACGGGGGCGCGAACACTGAAGCTTTCTTT; CDR3aa: CASSYGGANTEAFF
d_gene: .; abundance: .; j_gene: TRBJ2-7; v_gene: TRBV5-1; CDR3nt: TGCGCCAGCAGCTTGGGACTAGGGGGTAACTACGAGCAGTACTTC; CDR3aa: CASSLGLGGNYEQYF
d_gene: TRBD1; abundance: .; j_gene: TRBJ1-2; v_gene: TRBV5-1; CDR3nt: TGCGCCAGCAGCCAAGAACCGGGACAGAACACCTTC; CDR3aa: CASSQEPGQNTF